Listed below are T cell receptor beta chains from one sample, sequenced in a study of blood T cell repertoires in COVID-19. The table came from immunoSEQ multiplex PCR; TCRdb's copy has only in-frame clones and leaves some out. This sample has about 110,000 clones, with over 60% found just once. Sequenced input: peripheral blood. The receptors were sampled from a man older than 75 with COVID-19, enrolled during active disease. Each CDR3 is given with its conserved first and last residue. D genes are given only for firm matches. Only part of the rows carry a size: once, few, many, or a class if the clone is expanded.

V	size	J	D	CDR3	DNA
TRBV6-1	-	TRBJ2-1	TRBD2	CASSEQGLANNEQFF	TGTGCCAGCAGTGAGCAGGGACTAGCCAACAATGAGCAGTTCTTC
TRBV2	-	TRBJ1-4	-	CATRRGGPGEKLFF	TGTGCCACCAGAAGGGGGGGGCCGGGTGAAAAACTGTTTTTT
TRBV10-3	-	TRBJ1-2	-	CAISGGGGDLDGYTF	TGTGCCATCAGTGGCGGGGGAGGAGACTTAGATGGCTACACCTTC
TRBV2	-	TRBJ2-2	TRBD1	CASSDDRANTGELFF	TGTGCCAGCAGTGACGACAGGGCGAACACCGGGGAGCTGTTTTTT
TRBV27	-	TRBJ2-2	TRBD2	CASSRFRYSGTSTGELFF	TGTGCCAGCAGTAGATTCAGGTATAGCGGGACGTCCACCGGGGAGCTGTTTTTT
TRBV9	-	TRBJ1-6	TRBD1	CASSPRQGSPLHF	TGTGCCAGCAGCCCCCGACAGGGTTCACCCCTCCACTTT
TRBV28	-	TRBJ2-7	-	CASSGPWQGSYEQYF	TGTGCCAGCAGTGGACCGTGGCAGGGATCCTACGAGCAGTACTTC
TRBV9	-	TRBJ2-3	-	CASSVEASRTDTQYF	TGTGCCAGCAGCGTTGAGGCTAGTCGCACAGATACGCAGTATTTT
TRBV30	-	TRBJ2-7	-	CAWKSAYEQYF	TGTGCCTGGAAAAGCGCCTACGAGCAGTACTTC
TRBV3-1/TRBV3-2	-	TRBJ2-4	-	CASSPHQERLVKYF	TGTGCCAGCAGCCCCCATCAGGAGAGACTAGTTAAGTACTTC
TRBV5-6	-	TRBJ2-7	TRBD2	CASSLREAPNEQYF	TGTGCCAGCAGCCTGCGGGAGGCGCCGAACGAGCAGTACTTC
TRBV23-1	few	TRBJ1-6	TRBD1	CARARGTGVWSPLHF	TGCGCCAGGGCAAGGGGGACAGGGGTATGGTCACCCCTCCACTTT
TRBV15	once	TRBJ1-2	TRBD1	CATSRDTRGRGFYTF	TGTGCCACCAGCAGAGACACAAGGGGGCGCGGGTTCTACACCTTC
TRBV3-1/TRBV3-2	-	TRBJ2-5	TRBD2	CASSRSGSGETQYF	TGTGCCAGCAGCCGCAGCGGGAGCGGTGAGACCCAGTACTTC
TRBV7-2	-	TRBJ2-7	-	CASSLVRGNGYEQYF	TGTGCCAGCAGCTTAGTTAGGGGGAATGGTTACGAGCAGTACTTC
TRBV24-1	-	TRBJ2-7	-	CATSDGTSYEQYF	TGTGCCACCAGTGATGGGACAAGCTACGAGCAGTACTTC
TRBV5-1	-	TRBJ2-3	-	CASSLPSLSNADTQYF	TGCGCCAGCAGCTTACCATCCCTCTCCAATGCGGATACGCAGTATTTT
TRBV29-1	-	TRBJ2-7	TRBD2	CSVLGTSETYEQYF	TGCAGCGTCCTCGGGACTAGCGAAACCTACGAGCAGTACTTC
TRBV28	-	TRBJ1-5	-	CASSLTGLGNQPQHF	TGTGCCAGCAGTTTGACAGGCCTTGGCAATCAGCCCCAGCATTTT
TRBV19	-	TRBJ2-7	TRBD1	CASRHDSGTGDSEQYF	TGTGCCAGTAGACATGATTCCGGGACAGGGGATAGCGAGCAGTACTTC
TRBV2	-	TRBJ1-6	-	CASSYRTYNSPLHF	TGTGCCAGCAGTTACCGGACTTACAATTCACCCCTCCACTTT
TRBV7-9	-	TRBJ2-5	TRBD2	CASRIGRESETQYF	TGTGCCAGCAGAATCGGGCGGGAGTCGGAGACCCAGTACTTC
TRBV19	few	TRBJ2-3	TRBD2	CASKIGLAVGDTQYF	TGTGCCAGTAAAATTGGTCTAGCGGTAGGAGATACGCAGTATTTT
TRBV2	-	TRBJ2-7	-	CASSEGAGQRQYF	TGTGCCAGCAGTGAAGGTGCCGGACAACGACAGTACTTC
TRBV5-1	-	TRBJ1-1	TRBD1	CASSLTFLGQVEAFF	TGCGCCAGCAGCCTAACTTTTCTGGGACAGGTTGAAGCTTTCTTT
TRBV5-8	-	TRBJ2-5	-	CASSLTGLETQYF	TGTGCCAGCAGCTTGACAGGGCTAGAGACCCAGTACTTC
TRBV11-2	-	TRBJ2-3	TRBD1	CASSDRPGTGGDTQYF	TGTGCCAGCAGCGATCGTCCCGGGACAGGTGGGGATACGCAGTATTTT
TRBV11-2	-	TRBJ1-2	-	CASSSSGNYGYTF	TGTGCCAGCAGCTCCTCGGGGAACTATGGCTACACCTTC
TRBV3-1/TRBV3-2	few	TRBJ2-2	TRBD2	CASSQDPSILTSGDTGELFF	TGTGCCAGCAGCCAAGATCCCAGCATCCTGACTAGCGGGGACACCGGGGAGCTGTTTTTT
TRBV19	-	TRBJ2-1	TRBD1	CASSRRGQGGYNEQFF	TGTGCCAGTAGTCGACGGGGACAGGGCGGCTACAATGAGCAGTTCTTC
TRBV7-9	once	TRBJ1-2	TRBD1	CASSLNRGDYGYTF	TGTGCCAGCAGCTTAAACAGGGGGGACTATGGCTACACCTTC
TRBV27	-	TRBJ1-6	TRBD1	CASSLSRAGTGNNSPLHF	TGTGCCAGCAGTTTATCCAGGGCAGGGACAGGGAATAATTCACCCCTCCACTTT
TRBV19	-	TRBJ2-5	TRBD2	CASSIIGAVGGETQYF	TGTGCCAGTAGTATCATCGGGGCGGTCGGGGGGGAGACCCAGTACTTC
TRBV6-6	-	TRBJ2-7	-	CASIQGGGYEQYF	TGTGCCAGCATCCAGGGGGGCGGATACGAGCAGTACTTC
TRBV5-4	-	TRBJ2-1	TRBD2	CASSSGLAANNEQFF	TGTGCCAGCAGCTCGGGACTAGCGGCCAACAATGAGCAGTTCTTC
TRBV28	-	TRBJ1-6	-	CASRPGTYNSPLHF	TGTGCCAGCAGACCCGGGACTTATAATTCACCCCTCCACTTT
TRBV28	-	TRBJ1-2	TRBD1	CASSFEVLRGRGYTF	TGTGCCAGCAGTTTCGAGGTATTGAGGGGGCGAGGCTACACCTTC
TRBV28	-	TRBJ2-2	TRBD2	CASGRGGPNTGELFF	TGTGCCAGCGGCCGGGGGGGCCCGAACACCGGGGAGCTGTTTTTT
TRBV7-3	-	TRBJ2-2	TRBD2	CASSAIAGVIDTGELFF	TGTGCCAGCAGCGCGATAGCGGGTGTGATCGACACCGGGGAGCTGTTTTTT
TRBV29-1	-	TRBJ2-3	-	CSVEGGGIGMNTDTQYF	TGCAGCGTTGAAGGGGGCGGGATCGGGATGAACACAGATACGCAGTATTTT
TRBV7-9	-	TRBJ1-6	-	CASIDMAGAYNSPLHF	TGTGCCAGCATTGACATGGCAGGTGCTTATAATTCACCCCTCCACTTT
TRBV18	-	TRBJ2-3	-	CASSPPGMSTDTQYF	TGTGCCAGCTCACCCCCCGGGATGAGCACAGATACGCAGTATTTT
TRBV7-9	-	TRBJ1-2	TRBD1	CASSLMSGQEGGYTF	TGTGCCAGCAGCTTAATGTCGGGACAGGAAGGGGGCTACACCTTC
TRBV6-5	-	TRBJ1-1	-	CATAPGGYTEAFF	TGTGCCACCGCCCCGGGAGGGTACACTGAAGCTTTCTTT
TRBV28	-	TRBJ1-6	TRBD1	CASSSQTGVGSPLHF	TGTGCCAGCAGTTCCCAGACAGGGGTAGGTTCACCCCTCCACTTT